This T cell receptor beta chain stems from a study of a mutant IDH1 vaccine in newly diagnosed glioma. Sequencing used immunoSEQ multiplex PCR; TCRdb keeps in-frame clones, though not all of them. The sample lists tens of thousands of clones, approximately 86% occurring once. CDR1 is SGHTS and CDR2 is YDEGEE in the germline V gene. J was trimmed by 3 bases and V by 4 bases; bases with no gene match: 4. The CDR3 is 15 amino acids. The time point: baseline, week 1 (first vaccination visit). Described treatment: pre-vaccination baseline after standard-of-care therapy. The source material was PBMCs, sampled from a glioma patient treated with radiotherapy, temozolomide or both. The TCR comes from a young man with glioma. The chain has TRBV5-8 and TRBJ2-3; 11 bases map to TRBD1. The CDR3 DNA follows: TGTGCCAGCAGCCCAGGGACAGGGGGGACAGATACGCAGTATTTT. It specifies CASSPGTGGTDTQYF.